Listed below are T cell receptor beta chains from one sample, sequenced in a study of early T cells in non-severe SARS-CoV-2 infection. TCRdb fed the 5' RACE reads into MiXCR, producing one record per CDR3 protein. The table includes over 25,000 distinct CDR3 sequences, around 7% detected once. The sequencing sample was made of whole blood. The source of these receptors is an adult who was a healthcare worker with PCR-confirmed SARS-CoV-2 infection or an uninfected control (not recorded which). Each CDR3 is given with its conserved first and last residue. A D gene is named only where the DNA matches it firmly. Clone size, where shown, is once, few, many, or a class for clones that have expanded.

CASSPGLAGVNEQFF TGTGCCAGCAGCCCGGGACTAGCGGGAGTGAATGAGCAGTTCTTC 15 TRBJ2-1 TRBV7-2 TRBD2 many
CASSIVGSGRHEQYF TGTGCCAGTAGTATAGTCGGTAGCGGGAGACACGAGCAGTACTTC 15 TRBJ2-7 TRBV19 TRBD2 many
CSVDPPDRGNTEAFF TGCAGCGTTGATCCCCCGGACAGGGGGAACACTGAAGCTTTCTTT 15 TRBJ1-1 TRBV29-1 TRBD1 many
CASSFDFTASRYEQYF TGTGCCAGCAGCTTTGACTTTACGGCTTCAAGGTACGAGCAGTACTTC 16 TRBJ2-7 TRBV7-9 . .
CSAPYFGQGGVYGTNEQFF TGCAGTGCTCCATACTTCGGACAGGGGGGGGTCTACGGAACCAATGAGCAGTTCTTC 19 TRBJ2-1 TRBV20-1 TRBD1 .
CASSLIGTSSYNEQFF TGTGCCAGCAGCTTAATTGGGACGAGCTCCTACAATGAGCAGTTCTTC 16 TRBJ2-1 TRBV7-3 . many
CASSSQGSFGETQYF TGTGCCAGCAGCTCACAGGGGTCTTTTGGAGAGACCCAGTACTTC 15 TRBJ2-5 TRBV9 TRBD1 .
CSVGGQGISEQYF TGCAGCGTTGGCGGACAGGGGATTTCCGAGCAGTACTTC 13 TRBJ2-7 TRBV29-1 TRBD1 .
CASSPGQDQAGANVLTF TGTGCCAGCAGCCCCGGACAGGATCAAGCTGGGGCCAACGTCCTGACTTTC 17 TRBJ2-6 TRBV4-2 TRBD1 many
CAISIGLAGSTDTQYF TGTGCCATCAGCATTGGACTAGCGGGAAGCACAGATACGCAGTATTTT 16 TRBJ2-3 TRBV10-3 TRBD2 many
CASSLAPGLAGSEQFF TGTGCCAGCAGCTTAGCCCCGGGACTAGCGGGGAGTGAGCAGTTCTTC 16 TRBJ2-1 TRBV7-9 TRBD2 many
CASSGLAGLYTGELFF TGTGCCAGCAGTGGACTAGCGGGATTGTACACCGGGGAGCTGTTTTTT 16 TRBJ2-2 TRBV12-3/TRBV12-4 TRBD2 few
CAWSPAGWDTGELFF TGTGCCTGGAGTCCAGCGGGGTGGGACACCGGGGAGCTGTTTTTT 15 TRBJ2-2 TRBV30 TRBD2 medium-sized
CASSNKLSPLHF TGTGCCAGCAGCAACAAGCTATCACCCCTCCACTTT 12 TRBJ1-6 TRBV6-5 . .
CASSLIGSQETQYF TGTGCCAGCAGCTTAATTGGCAGCCAAGAGACCCAGTACTTC 14 TRBJ2-5 TRBV7-3 . .
CASSASNAAGTEAFF TGTGCCAGCAGCGCCTCTAACGCGGCAGGAACTGAAGCTTTCTTT 15 TRBJ1-1 TRBV5-6 . few